This T cell receptor (beta chain) was captured by sequencing in a study of blood T cells in healthy people across ages. Findings of the study overall: With donor CMV status unknown, expanded clonotype changes were possibly confounded. In long-lived donors, naive CD4+ cell counts and diversity exceeded those of aged donors.

At least 5.5 micrograms of total RNA were extracted per sample. A note on this clonotype: Its target is unknown.

The use of a sample-barcoded 5' primer and a J-beta primer mix characterized a second PCR of about 7 to 12 cycles. MiXCR, run by TCRdb on the 5' RACE reads, gives a single entry per CDR3 protein. The data hold approximately 800,000 distinct CDR3 sequences, with over 45% observed a single time. The CDR3 is 16 residues long. CDR1 and CDR2 (germline): LGHNA, YSLEER. V was trimmed by 0 bases and J by 9 bases, leaving 15 bases between them. Sequenced material: blood. The rearrangement uses TRBV4-3 and TRBJ1-6; weak D call: TRBD1 (5 bases). The receptor was derived from a man younger than 40 in good health. This CDR3 reads CASSQDLQGTGSPLHF. In DNA form, the CDR3 reads TGCGCCAGCAGCCAAGATCTTCAGGGTACGGGTTCACCCCTCCACTTT.